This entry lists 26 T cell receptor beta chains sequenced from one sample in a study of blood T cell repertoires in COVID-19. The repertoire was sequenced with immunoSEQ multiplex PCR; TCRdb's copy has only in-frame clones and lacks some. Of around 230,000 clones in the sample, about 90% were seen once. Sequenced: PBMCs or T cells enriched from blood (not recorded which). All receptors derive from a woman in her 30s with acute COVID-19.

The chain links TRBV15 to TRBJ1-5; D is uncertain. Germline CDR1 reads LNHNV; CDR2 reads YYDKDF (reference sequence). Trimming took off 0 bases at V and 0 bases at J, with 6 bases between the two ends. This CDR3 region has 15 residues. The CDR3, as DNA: TGTGCCACCAGCAGAGACCGTTATAGCAATCAGCCCCAGCATTTT. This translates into CATSRDRYSNQPQHF. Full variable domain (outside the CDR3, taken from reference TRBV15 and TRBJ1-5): DAMVIQNPRYQVTQFGKPVTLSCSQTLNHNVMYWYQQKSSQAPKLLFHYYDKDFNNEADTPDNFQSRRPNTSFCFLDIRSPGLGDTAMYLCATSRDRYSNQPQHFGDGTRLSIL.

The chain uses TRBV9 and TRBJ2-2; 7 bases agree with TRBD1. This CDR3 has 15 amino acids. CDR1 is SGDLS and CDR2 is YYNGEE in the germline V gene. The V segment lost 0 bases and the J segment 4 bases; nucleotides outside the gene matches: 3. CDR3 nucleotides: TGTGCCAGCAGCGTAGGACAGGGCGGCACCGGGGAGCTGTTTTTT. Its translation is CASSVGQGGTGELFF.

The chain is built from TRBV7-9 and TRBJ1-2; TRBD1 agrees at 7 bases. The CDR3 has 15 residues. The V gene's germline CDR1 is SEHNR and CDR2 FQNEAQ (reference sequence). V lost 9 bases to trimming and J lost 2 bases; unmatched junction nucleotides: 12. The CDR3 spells CASKPLRDSNYGYTF. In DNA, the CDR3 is TGTGCCAGTAAGCCCCTCCGGGACAGCAACTATGGCTACACCTTC.

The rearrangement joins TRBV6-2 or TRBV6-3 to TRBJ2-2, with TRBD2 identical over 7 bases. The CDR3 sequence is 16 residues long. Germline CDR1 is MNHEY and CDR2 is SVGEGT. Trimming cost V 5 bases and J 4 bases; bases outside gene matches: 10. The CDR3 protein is CASSHRGVAGTGELFF. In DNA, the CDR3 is TGTGCCAGCAGTCACCGGGGGGTAGCAGGCACCGGGGAGCTGTTTTTT.

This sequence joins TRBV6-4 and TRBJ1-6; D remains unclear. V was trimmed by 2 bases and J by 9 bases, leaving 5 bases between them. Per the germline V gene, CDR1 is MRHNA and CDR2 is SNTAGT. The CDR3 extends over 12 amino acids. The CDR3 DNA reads TGTGCCAGCAGTGACCGGGGTTCACCCCTCCACTTT. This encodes CASSDRGSPLHF.

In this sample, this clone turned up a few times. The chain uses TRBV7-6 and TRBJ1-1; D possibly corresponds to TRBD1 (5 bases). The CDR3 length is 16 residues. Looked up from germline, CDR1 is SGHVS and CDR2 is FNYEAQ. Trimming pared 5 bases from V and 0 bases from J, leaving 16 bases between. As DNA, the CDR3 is TGTGCCAGCAGCCCCCCGAGAATCAGGGTGAACACTGAAGCTTTCTTT. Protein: CASSPPRIRVNTEAFF.

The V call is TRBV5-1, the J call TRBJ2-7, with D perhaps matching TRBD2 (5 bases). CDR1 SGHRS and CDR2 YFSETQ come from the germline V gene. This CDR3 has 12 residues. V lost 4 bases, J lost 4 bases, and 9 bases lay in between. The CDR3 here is CASSTERYEQYF. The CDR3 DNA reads TGCGCCAGCAGCACAGAGCGGTACGAGCAGTACTTC.

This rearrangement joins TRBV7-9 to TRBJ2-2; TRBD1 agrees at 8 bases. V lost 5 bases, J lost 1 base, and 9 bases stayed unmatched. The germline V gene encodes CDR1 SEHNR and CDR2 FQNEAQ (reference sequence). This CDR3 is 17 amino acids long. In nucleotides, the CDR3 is TGTGCCAGCAGCGATTGGGAAGACAGGGGGAACACCGGGGAGCTGTTTTTT. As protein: CASSDWEDRGNTGELFF.

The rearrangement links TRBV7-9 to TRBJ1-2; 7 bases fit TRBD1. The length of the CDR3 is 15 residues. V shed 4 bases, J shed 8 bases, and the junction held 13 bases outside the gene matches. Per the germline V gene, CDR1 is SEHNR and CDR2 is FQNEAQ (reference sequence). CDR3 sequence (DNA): TGTGCCAGCAGCTCAAGAACCGGGACAGACGGAGGCTACACCTTC. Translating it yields CASSSRTGTDGGYTF.

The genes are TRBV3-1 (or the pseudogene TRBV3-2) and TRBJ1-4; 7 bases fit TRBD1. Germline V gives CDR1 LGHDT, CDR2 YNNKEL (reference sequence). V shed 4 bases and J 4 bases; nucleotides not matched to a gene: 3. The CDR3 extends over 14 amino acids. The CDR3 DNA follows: TGTGCCAGCAGCCGGACAGGCATTAATGAAAAACTGTTTTTT. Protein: CASSRTGINEKLFF.

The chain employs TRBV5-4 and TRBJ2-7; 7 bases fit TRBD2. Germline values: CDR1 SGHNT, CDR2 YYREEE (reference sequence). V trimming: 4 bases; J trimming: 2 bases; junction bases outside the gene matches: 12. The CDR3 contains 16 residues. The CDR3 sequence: CASSPLGGGATYEQYF. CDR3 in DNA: TGTGCCAGCAGCCCCCTGGGGGGGGGTGCCACCTACGAGCAGTACTTC. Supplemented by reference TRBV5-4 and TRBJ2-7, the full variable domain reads ETGVTQSPTHLIKTRGQQVTLRCSSQSGHNTVSWYQQALGQGPQFIFQYYREEENGRGNFPPRFSGLQFPNYSSELNVNALELDDSALYLCASSPLGGGATYEQYFGPGTRLTVT.

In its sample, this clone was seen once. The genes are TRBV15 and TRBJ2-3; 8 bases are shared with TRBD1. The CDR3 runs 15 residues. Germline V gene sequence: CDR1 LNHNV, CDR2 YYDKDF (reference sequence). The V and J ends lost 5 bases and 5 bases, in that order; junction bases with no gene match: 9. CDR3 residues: CATSRSRGPRDTQYF. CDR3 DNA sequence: TGTGCCACCAGCCGGAGCAGGGGGCCGAGAGATACGCAGTATTTT.

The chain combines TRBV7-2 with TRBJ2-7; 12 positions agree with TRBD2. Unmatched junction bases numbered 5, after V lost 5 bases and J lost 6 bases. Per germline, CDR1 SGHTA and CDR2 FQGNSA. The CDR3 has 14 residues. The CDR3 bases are TGTGCCAGCAGCACTAGCGGGGGGCCTCTCGAGCAGTACTTC. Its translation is CASSTSGGPLEQYF.

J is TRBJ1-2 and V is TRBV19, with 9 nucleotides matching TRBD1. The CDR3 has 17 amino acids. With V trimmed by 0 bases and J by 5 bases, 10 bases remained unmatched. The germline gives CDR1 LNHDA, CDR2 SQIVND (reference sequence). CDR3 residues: CASSIDLAGQGSYGYTF. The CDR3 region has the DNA TGTGCCAGTAGTATAGATTTGGCGGGACAGGGATCTTATGGCTACACCTTC.

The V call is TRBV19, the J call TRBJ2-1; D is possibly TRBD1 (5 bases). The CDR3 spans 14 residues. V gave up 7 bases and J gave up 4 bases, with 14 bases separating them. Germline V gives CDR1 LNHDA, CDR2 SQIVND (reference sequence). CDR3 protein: CASTPGRAYNEQFF. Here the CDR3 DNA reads TGTGCCAGTACTCCGGGCAGGGCATACAATGAGCAGTTCTTC.

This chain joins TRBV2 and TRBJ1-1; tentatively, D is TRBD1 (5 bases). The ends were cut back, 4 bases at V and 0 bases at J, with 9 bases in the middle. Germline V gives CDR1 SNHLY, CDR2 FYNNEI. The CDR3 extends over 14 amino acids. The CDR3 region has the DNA TGTGCCAGCAGTGTTTACAGGCTGAACACTGAAGCTTTCTTT. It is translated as CASSVYRLNTEAFF.

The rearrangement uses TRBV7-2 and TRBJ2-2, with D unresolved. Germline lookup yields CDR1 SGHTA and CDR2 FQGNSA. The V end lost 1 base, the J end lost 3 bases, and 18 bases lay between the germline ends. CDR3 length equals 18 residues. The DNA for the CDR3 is TGTGCCAGCAGCTTAGTGGGCAGCTCGACAATTTACACCGGGGAGCTGTTTTTT. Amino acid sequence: CASSLVGSSTIYTGELFF. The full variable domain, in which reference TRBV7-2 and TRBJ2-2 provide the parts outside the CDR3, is GAGVSQSPSNKVTEKGKDVELRCDPISGHTALYWYRQSLGQGLEFLIYFQGNSAPDKSGLPSDRFSAERTGGSVSTLTIQRTQQEDSAVYLCASSLVGSSTIYTGELFFGEGSRLTVL.

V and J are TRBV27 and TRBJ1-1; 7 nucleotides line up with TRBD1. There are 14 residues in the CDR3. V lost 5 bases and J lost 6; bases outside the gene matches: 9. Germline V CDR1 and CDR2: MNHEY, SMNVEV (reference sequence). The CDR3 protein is CASSTRQGAAEAFF. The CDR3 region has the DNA TGTGCCAGCAGTACCCGACAGGGTGCGGCTGAAGCTTTCTTT.

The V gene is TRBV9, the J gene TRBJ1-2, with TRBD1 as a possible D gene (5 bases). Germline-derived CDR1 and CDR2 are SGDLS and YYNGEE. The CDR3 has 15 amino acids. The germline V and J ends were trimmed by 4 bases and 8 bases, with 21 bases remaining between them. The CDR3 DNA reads TGTGCCAGCAGCCCCTCCGGGGCGGGGTCTCGGGGCTACACCTTC. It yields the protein CASSPSGAGSRGYTF.

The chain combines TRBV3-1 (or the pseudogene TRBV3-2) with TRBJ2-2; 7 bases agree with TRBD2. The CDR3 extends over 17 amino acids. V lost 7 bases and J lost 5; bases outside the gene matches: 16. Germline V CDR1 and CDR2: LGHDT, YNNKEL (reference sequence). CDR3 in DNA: TGTGCCAGCACCCCTCGGGGGGTTCATTCACGTACCGGGGAGCTGTTTTTT. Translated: CASTPRGVHSRTGELFF.

Here the CDR3 DNA reads TGTGCCAGCACACAGACAGCCGCGTCTAGAGGCTACACCTTC. Residues: CASTQTAASRGYTF. This rearrangement joins TRBV6-5 to TRBJ1-2; TRBD1 might be the D (5 bases). This CDR3 has 14 residues. CDR1 is MNHEY, CDR2 SVGAGI, per germline. Trimming removed 7 bases at V and 8 bases at J, with 20 bases between.

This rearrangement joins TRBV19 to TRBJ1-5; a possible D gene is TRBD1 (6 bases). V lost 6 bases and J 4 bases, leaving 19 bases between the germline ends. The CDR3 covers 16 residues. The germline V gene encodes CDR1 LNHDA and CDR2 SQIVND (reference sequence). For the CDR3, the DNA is TGTGCCAGTAGACCTCTCGGGGGGGCAGGGAATCAGCCCCAGCATTTT. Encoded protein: CASRPLGGAGNQPQHF.

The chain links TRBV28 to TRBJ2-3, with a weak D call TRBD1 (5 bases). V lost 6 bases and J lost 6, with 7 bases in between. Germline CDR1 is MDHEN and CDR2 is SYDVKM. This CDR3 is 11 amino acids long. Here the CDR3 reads CASSHRDTQYF. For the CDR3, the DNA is TGTGCCAGCAGCCACAGGGATACGCAGTATTTT.

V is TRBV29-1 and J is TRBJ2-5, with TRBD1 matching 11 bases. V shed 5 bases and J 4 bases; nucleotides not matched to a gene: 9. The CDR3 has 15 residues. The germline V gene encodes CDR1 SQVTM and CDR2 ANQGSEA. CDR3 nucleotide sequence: TGCAGCGTTCCCCCTCGGACAGGGGGCGGAGAGACCCAGTACTTC. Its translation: CSVPPRTGGGETQYF.

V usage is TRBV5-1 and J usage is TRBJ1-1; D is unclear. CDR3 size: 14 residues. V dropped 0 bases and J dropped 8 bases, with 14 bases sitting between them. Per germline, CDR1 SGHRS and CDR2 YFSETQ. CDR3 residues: CASSLGPGVLEAFF. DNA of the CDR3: TGCGCCAGCAGCTTGGGCCCGGGAGTCTTGGAAGCTTTCTTT.

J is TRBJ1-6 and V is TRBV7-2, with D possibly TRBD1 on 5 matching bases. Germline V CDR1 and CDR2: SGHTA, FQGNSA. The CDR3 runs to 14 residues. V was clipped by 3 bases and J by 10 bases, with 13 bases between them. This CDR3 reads CASSLIREGSPLHF. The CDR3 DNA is TGTGCCAGCAGCTTGATCAGGGAGGGGTCACCCCTCCACTTT.